What follows are 6 T cell receptor beta chains derived from one specimen sequenced in a study of blood T cells in healthy people across ages. Then a second PCR, running about 6 to 11 cycles, was carried out with a sample-barcoded 5' primer and a J-beta primer mix. From the 5' RACE reads, TCRdb called clonotypes with MiXCR, one entry per CDR3 protein. The sample has 850,000 to 1,300,000 distinct CDR3 sequences; more than 40% are singletons. The specimen was blood. The receptor set was obtained from a woman aged 55-75 years in good health.

This clonotype was counted a few times. The chain carries TRBV3-1 and TRBJ2-3; TRBD2 matches 14 bases. The CDR3 is 20 residues long. Trimming cost V 0 bases and J 1 base; bases outside gene matches: 9. Germline CDR1 is LGHDT and CDR2 is YNNKEL (reference sequence). In nucleotides, the CDR3 is TGTGCCAGCAGCCAAGATATTCAGAGGGGACTAGCGGGAGGCACAGATACGCAGTATTTT. Residues: CASSQDIQRGLAGGTDTQYF.

The V call is TRBV7-9, the J call TRBJ2-1; 14 nucleotides match TRBD2. V was pared by 5 bases and J by 4 bases, with 7 bases of the junction left unmatched. CDR1 SEHNR and CDR2 FQNEAQ come from the germline V gene (reference sequence). The CDR3 consists of 17 residues. The DNA for the CDR3 is TGTGCCAGCAGCCAGGGGGGACTAGCGGGAGAGTACAATGAGCAGTTCTTC. Amino acids: CASSQGGLAGEYNEQFF.

CDR3 nucleotides: TGCGCCAGCAGCTTGGTTAGCGGGAGTCCTTACGAGCAGTACTTC. Its protein product is CASSLVSGSPYEQYF. The chain couples TRBV5-1 to TRBJ2-7, with 9 bases fitting TRBD2. The ends lost 0 bases at V and 4 bases at J; junction bases unmatched: 5. This CDR3 is 15 amino acids long. From germline, CDR1 is SGHRS and CDR2 YFSETQ.

This clonotype was recorded a few times. This rearrangement joins TRBV20-1 to TRBJ2-7; 11 bases are a match to TRBD2. After removal of 1 base from V and 2 bases from J, the junction contained 7 bases not matched to a gene. The CDR3 sequence is 16 residues long. Per the germline V gene, CDR1 is DFQATT and CDR2 is SNEGSKA (reference sequence). The CDR3 protein is CSARGGTSGTTYEQYF. CDR3 bases: TGCAGTGCTAGAGGAGGGACTAGCGGTACCACCTACGAGCAGTACTTC.

This chain connects TRBV7-9 to TRBJ2-3; tentatively, D is TRBD1 or TRBD2 (5 bases each). The CDR3 consists of 14 residues. Deletions cut 5 bases from V and 3 bases from J, with 12 bases between. Germline CDR1 and CDR2: SEHNR and FQNEAQ (reference sequence). Written as DNA, the CDR3 is TGTGCCAGCAGCATGGAGAGGGGTACAGATACGCAGTATTTT. Protein: CASSMERGTDTQYF.

Many counts were recorded for this clonotype. J is TRBJ2-1 and V is TRBV25-1; 10 bases agree with TRBD1. V lost 6 bases to trimming and J lost 7 bases; unmatched junction nucleotides: 12. Looked up from germline, CDR1 is MGHDK and CDR2 is SYGVNS. The CDR3 has 16 amino acids. CDR3 sequence reads: CASSLGGTGVGNEQFF. The CDR3 coding sequence is TGTGCCAGCAGCCTGGGTGGGACAGGGGTAGGAAATGAGCAGTTCTTC.